The 19 T cell receptor beta chains listed next were all sequenced from one sample in a study of type 1 regulatory T cells. TCRdb itself ran the reads through MiXCR, one entry per CDR3 protein. The repertoire holds approximately 72,000 distinct CDR3 sequences, with around 63% as singletons. Antigen specificity for these receptors is unknown. The sequenced sample was cultured T cells, either the whole culture or a sorted T cell fraction (not recorded which). This sample's subset: Tr1-enriched cell product generated in vitro against host alloantigens. The receptors originated from a human donor in good health.

The chain employs TRBV3-1 and TRBJ2-1; 8 bases are shared with TRBD2. With 2 bases clipped from V and 4 bases from J, the junction kept 4 bases outside the gene matches. The germline V gene has CDR1 LGHDT and CDR2 YNNKEL (reference sequence). CDR3 length: 15 residues. Here the CDR3 reads CASSQWTSQYNEQFF. The CDR3 coding sequence is TGTGCCAGCAGCCAATGGACTAGCCAGTACAATGAGCAGTTCTTC.

This chain links TRBV6-2 or TRBV6-3 with TRBJ2-1; D is unresolved. The CDR3 loop spans 12 amino acids. Per germline, CDR1 MNHEY and CDR2 SVGEGT. Trimming stripped 2 bases from V and 8 bases from J, with 7 bases between. Here the CDR3 reads CASSYSTDEQFF. The DNA of the CDR3 is TGTGCCAGCAGTTACAGTACGGATGAGCAGTTCTTC.

The chain uses TRBV6-1 and TRBJ1-2; the D is unclear. Trimming took 2 bases from V and 8 from J, leaving 12 bases between them. The CDR3 is 13 residues long. Germline loops: CDR1 MNHNS, CDR2 SASEGT. The CDR3 DNA reads as TGTGCCAGCAGTGAAATCCCTGGTCGGGGCTACACCTTC. Translated, it gives CASSEIPGRGYTF.

The rearrangement uses TRBV29-1 and TRBJ2-2, with D hard to call. The CDR3 is 11 residues long. Germline-derived CDR1 and CDR2 are SQVTM and ANQGSEA. V was cut by 6 bases and J by 2 bases, with 4 bases left in between. The CDR3 protein is CSVRNTGELFF. CDR3 coding DNA: TGCAGCGTACGAAACACCGGGGAGCTGTTTTTT.

The J gene is TRBJ1-4, the V gene TRBV20-1; possibly TRBD1 for D (6 bases). The CDR3 has 14 amino acids. V was shortened by 3 bases and J by 7 bases, with 15 bases between the two germline ends. Germline V gives CDR1 DFQATT, CDR2 SNEGSKA (reference sequence). The CDR3 DNA reads as TGCAGTGCTAGGGAAACAGGGCCGGGTGAAAAACTGTTTTTT. This gives the protein CSARETGPGEKLFF.

This clonotype was detected a few times. The J gene is TRBJ2-3, the V gene TRBV5-1, with D perhaps matching TRBD1 (6 bases). This CDR3 comprises 16 residues. Germline V lookup: CDR1 SGHRS, CDR2 YFSETQ. V lost 2 bases and J 3 bases, leaving 16 bases between the germline ends. CDR3 in DNA: TGCGCCAGCAGCTTAAGGGGGATTGTCCGGACAGATACGCAGTATTTT. It yields the protein CASSLRGIVRTDTQYF.

This clonotype was counted between two and nine times. V is TRBV18 and J is TRBJ1-5; D uncertain. The germline V gene encodes CDR1 KGHSH and CDR2 LQKENI. This CDR3 is built from 13 residues. The V gene lost 4 bases and the J gene lost 4 bases, with 8 bases spanning the gap. This CDR3 is CASSHDKNQPQHF. The DNA of the CDR3 is TGTGCCAGCTCACACGACAAGAATCAGCCCCAGCATTTT. The full variable domain, in which reference TRBV18 and TRBJ1-5 provide the parts outside the CDR3, is NAGVMQNPRHLVRRRGQEARLRCSPMKGHSHVYWYRQLPEEGLKFMVYLQKENIIDESGMPKERFSAEFPKEGPSILRIQQVVRGDSAAYFCASSHDKNQPQHFGDGTRLSIL.

This clonotype was seen a handful of times. One end of the junction is discordant with germline, which a read error may explain. The V gene is TRBV6-1, the J gene TRBJ2-1; 7 bases map to TRBD2. Per the germline V gene, CDR1 is MNHNS and CDR2 is SASEGT. The CDR3 spans 16 residues. The CDR3 is CASSLRRGFSYNEQFF. In DNA form, the CDR3 reads TGTGCCAGCAGTTTGAGGCGGGGGTTCTCCTACAATGAGCAGTTCTTT.

The genes are TRBV11-1 and TRBJ1-4, with 7 bases lining up with TRBD1. The junction had 10 bases not matched to a gene; V was cut back by 0 bases and J by 9 bases. The germline V gene encodes CDR1 SGHAT and CDR2 FQDESV (reference sequence). This CDR3 is built from 16 residues. CDR3 bases: TGTGCCAGCAGCTTAGCGGAACAGGGGTGGATCAAAAAACTGTTTTTT. Translated, it gives CASSLAEQGWIKKLFF.

The chain combines TRBV5-1 with TRBJ2-7; possibly TRBD2 for D (6 bases). The CDR3 extends over 12 amino acids. Germline lookup yields CDR1 SGHRS and CDR2 YFSETQ. The V end lost 2 bases, the J end lost 6 bases, and 9 bases lay between the germline ends. The CDR3 coding sequence is TGCGCCAGCAGCTTCGGGGGACTCGAGCAGTACTTC. Amino acid sequence: CASSFGGLEQYF.

The chain couples TRBV7-2 to TRBJ2-5; tentatively, D is TRBD1 (6 bases). Germline CDR1 and CDR2: SGHTA and FQGNSA. The V gene lost 2 bases and the J gene lost 5 bases, with 9 bases spanning the gap. The length of the CDR3 is 13 residues. In DNA form, the CDR3 reads TGTGCCAGCAGCTTAAAGGGGGTTGAGACCCAGTACTTC. Translating it yields CASSLKGVETQYF.

The J gene is TRBJ1-5, the V gene TRBV3-1, with D unresolved. The V and J ends lost 6 bases and 6 bases respectively, with 12 bases between them. Per germline, CDR1 LGHDT and CDR2 YNNKEL (reference sequence). This CDR3 is built from 13 residues. The CDR3, as DNA: TGTGCCAGCAGTGACATAGGCATTCAGCCCCAGCATTTT. Encoded protein: CASSDIGIQPQHF. The full variable domain, with the rest looked up from reference TRBV3-1 and TRBJ1-5, is DTAVSQTPKYLVTQMGNDKSIKCEQNLGHDTMYWYKQDSKKFLKIMFSYNNKELIINETVPNRFSPKSPDKAHLNLHINSLELGDSAVYFCASSDIGIQPQHFGDGTRLSIL.

This sequence joins TRBV6-6 and TRBJ1-4; weak D call: TRBD1 (6 bases). V was trimmed by 2 bases and J by 7 bases, leaving 17 bases between them. This CDR3 is 16 amino acids long. CDR1 MNHNY and CDR2 SVGAGI come from the germline V gene (reference sequence). The chain's CDR3 is CASSYPTGTGREKLFF. The DNA for the CDR3 is TGTGCCAGCAGTTACCCTACAGGGACTGGGCGTGAAAAACTGTTTTTT.

The sample holds a few counts of this clonotype. The gene calls are TRBV15 and TRBJ2-1, with D possibly TRBD2 on 5 matching bases. Trimming removed 0 bases at V and 4 bases at J, with 16 bases between. The length of the CDR3 is 17 residues. Germline V CDR1 and CDR2: LNHNV, YYDKDF (reference sequence). The DNA for the CDR3 is TGTGCCACCAGCAGAGATCAATGGCCTAGCAGATACAATGAGCAGTTCTTC. It encodes CATSRDQWPSRYNEQFF.

This clonotype was seen only a few times. V and J are TRBV4-2 and TRBJ1-1; D remains ambiguous. Germline V CDR1 and CDR2: LGHNA, YNFKEQ. V shed 4 bases and J shed 3 bases, with 9 bases lying between them. This CDR3 has 13 amino acids. CDR3 bases: TGTGCCAGCAGCCCTGACGAGTACACTGAAGCTTTCTTT. This sequence encodes CASSPDEYTEAFF.

This rearrangement joins TRBV20-1 to TRBJ2-1; 11 bases are a match to TRBD2. Germline V gives CDR1 DFQATT, CDR2 SNEGSKA (reference sequence). The J segment lost 6 bases and the V segment lost 5 bases, leaving 3 bases of the junction unmatched. The CDR3 sequence is 13 residues long. CDR3 in amino acids: CSAGGLAVNEQFF. For the CDR3, the DNA is TGCAGTGCTGGGGGACTAGCGGTCAATGAGCAGTTCTTC.

This clonotype was recorded a few times. V and J are TRBV4-2 and TRBJ2-7, with D possibly TRBD1 on 6 matching bases. V was clipped by 0 bases and J by 7 bases, with 13 bases between them. Looked up from germline, CDR1 is LGHNA and CDR2 is YNFKEQ. The CDR3 extends over 14 amino acids. CDR3 coding DNA: TGTGCCAGCAGCCAAGACACAGGGTCGAGGGAGCAGTACTTC. Protein product: CASSQDTGSREQYF.

The rearrangement uses TRBV5-4 and TRBJ2-7; tentatively, D is TRBD1 or TRBD2 (6 bases each). V was pared by 2 bases and J by 6 bases, with 12 bases between. The CDR3 runs to 13 residues. Germline CDR1 is SGHNT and CDR2 is YYREEE (reference sequence). CDR3 in amino acids: CASSFVRGAEQYF. The DNA of the CDR3 is TGTGCCAGCAGCTTCGTTAGGGGGGCCGAGCAGTACTTC.

This clonotype was found once. The V gene is TRBV7-2, the J gene TRBJ2-7; TRBD2 matches at 10 bases. Germline CDR1 reads SGHTA; CDR2 reads FQGNSA. Trimming cost V 5 bases and J 7 bases; bases outside gene matches: 11. The CDR3 is made up of 15 amino acids. CDR3 nucleotide sequence: TGTGCCAGCAGCCCGGAGGGCTCTAGCGGGAGAGAGCAGTACTTC. This gives the protein CASSPEGSSGREQYF.